This TCR beta chain was observed in a study of cytomegalovirus exposure and HLA in healthy donors (dated by TCRdb to the late 2010s). About the full investigation: An earlier analysis of approximately 550 of the donors reported roughly 270 Gb of sequence data and 117 million unique TCR beta sequences from around 200 million T cells. In an earlier analysis of 587 of the donors, high-throughput TCR beta sequencing was used to judge whether each TCR beta V gene segment behaved as functional or pseudogenic. The study was designed to test whether signatures of past pathogen exposure could be identified by cataloging public T cell receptors. HLA typing included class I and class II loci at four-digit resolution. Typing coverage varied by locus: roughly 629-640 donors for A, B, C, DRB1 and DQB1; about 520 for DQA1; about 570 for DPA1; more than 450 for DPB1. The study combined high-throughput TCR immunosequencing, statistical association of individual TCRs with disease status, and machine learning to predict cytomegalovirus infection status. Rather than drawing on any new phenotypic data, the later analysis identified candidate immune exposures from TCR beta sequences and the way those sequences occurred across donors. Roughly 310 gigabases of sequencing data and some 85 million unique TCR sequences were included in an early release covering around 600 HLA-typed donors. All discovery cohort repertoires had been generated on a single sequencing platform. Because of strong linkage in the cohort, four or five DR-DQ haplotypes were treated as single units for association and clustering. A later genetic analysis took genome-wide SNP genotypes for about 55% of the 666 donors and used that subset as a discovery cohort. The study profiled the T cell repertoires of around 700 subjects by immunosequencing and related them to cytomegalovirus serostatus. In a later analysis, previously published TCR beta repertoires from 550 to 750 donors were re-analyzed and high-resolution HLA genotyping was added so that TCR occurrence patterns could be studied. Of the approximately 400 genotyped donors, approximately 83% fell in the genetic ancestry cluster associated with self-reported Caucasian donors. Across around 400 genotyped donors of the cohort, an average of roughly 200,000 unique TCR beta nucleotide sequences per donor were sequenced, and 15% to 20% of those sequences were non-productive. Donor age, sex, ethnicity and CMV serostatus were compiled together with the repertoire data. A separate validation cohort of roughly 120 different subjects was used in addition to the 666-subject first cohort.

V is trimmed back by 8 bases and J by 6 bases, and the junction contains 6 bases that no gene match accounts for. From cysteine to phenylalanine, the CDR3 is 11 amino acids long. This entry keeps only the CDR3 DNA: 33 bases, framed from base 1. As encoded in the germline V gene (reference sequence), CDR1 is DFQATT while CDR2 is SNEGSKA. In total, approximately 700 healthy bone marrow donors made up the cohort. All cohort members were sampled while nominally healthy, although unrecorded immune exposures were likely present. The donor was CMV seropositive and was included in the group of 290 or so seropositive cohort members. A peripheral blood sample was collected from each donor, and TCR beta sequencing was performed on peripheral blood mononuclear cells. The Qiagen DNeasy Blood Extraction Kit was used to extract genomic DNA from the blood cell samples. This clone showed up just once. Its specific antigen is unknown. No base quality information exists; no much larger clone differs at one position.

The library was obtained by the immunoSEQ multiplex PCR assay. For the multiplex PCR, a mixture combining 60 forward primers for TCR Vbeta segments and 13 reverse primers for TCR Jbeta segments was used. Amplification of the CDR3 region of rearranged TCR beta genes was performed with a multiplex PCR assay on genomic DNA. The amplified TCR beta libraries were sequenced on the Illumina HiSeq System as 87-base-pair reads. The original methods were these. Across the 500 to 700 repertoires, a later analysis counted 60 million to 90 million unique TCR beta chains, roughly 11 million of which were shared by at least two donors. To remove PCR and sequencing errors, raw reads were error-corrected and collapsed into unique sequences using a nearest-neighbor algorithm that merged closely related sequences. CDR3 sequences were aligned to IMGT reference sequences to assign V, D and J gene segments. Each retained sequence needed at least a six-nucleotide match to both a V gene segment and a J gene segment. A rearrangement was called productive if the CDR3 had no stop codons and remained in frame with V and J, and every other rearrangement was called non-productive. CDR3 was defined by IMGT convention, running from the second conserved V-encoded cysteine to the conserved J-encoded phenylalanine. The earlier analysis of fewer than 700 of the donors excluded sequences that lacked an unambiguous match to a single V gene segment. In an earlier analysis of several hundred of the donors, V segments were called functional above 56.7% productive rearrangements and were called segregating when the between-donor standard deviation exceeded 5%. A statistical classification framework was built to diagnose cytomegalovirus status from the catalog of TCR beta chain sequences. A later analysis assigned V and J genes by comparing TCR nucleotide sequences with IMGT/GENE-DB human TR gene sequences. A later analysis assigned CDR3 sequences and most-parsimonious VDJ recombination scenarios with the TCRdist pipeline. A later analysis defined each TCR beta chain by its CDR3 amino acid sequence plus V-gene family, and excluded reads lacking a unique V-gene family. To address suspected cross-contamination and a sequencing artifact, a later analysis removed 592 highly shared, low-generation-probability nucleotide sequences. In a later analysis, a clonal expansion index was calculated for each public chain from normalized within-repertoire ranks of inferred template counts. Generation probabilities in a later analysis came from a VDJ recombination model fitted to out-of-frame rearrangements, and those results were checked against IGoR. In a later analysis, hypergeometric tests were used to score TCR-TCR, TCR-HLA and TCR-CMV co-occurrence, with a repertoire-size bias correction applied to TCR pairs. To estimate false discovery rates, a later analysis permuted the HLA or CMV assignments 20 times. In a later analysis, co-occurring TCRs were grouped using DBSCAN, with TCRdist sequence similarity added in when clustering inside HLA-allele-positive subsets. Co-occurrence clustering excluded repertoires with fewer than 30,000 or more than 120,000 public chains, plus five with anomalous nucleotide sharing. TCRdb carries this immuneACCESS record with in-frame sequences only. Its versions omit some clonotypes, under half of them owing to an unresolved V gene in the studies checked, with the rest unexplained. V, J and clone size reflect that table, while D and trimming were determined from the DNA. The sample table shows about 160,000 clones, and about 72% are seen once. The top ten clones comprise 2.2% of the sample.

The study at large found these results: A further reported finding was that TCR beta sequences accurately predicted the HLA-A and HLA-B alleles for most subjects in the first cohort. While some public TCRs were present in many individuals, most TCR sequences turned up only very rarely across donors. HLA typing was unavailable for some donors at each locus, so association tests used only the typed subset. In a later genetic analysis, a missense DCLRE1C variant was associated with V-gene and J-gene trimming of TCR beta chains, and the association was replicated in an independent cohort. Because counts were too low, around 17 rarely observed V segments, including chromosome 9 orphons, were left out of the earlier analysis of 500 to 750 of the donors. Sequencing depth was assumed to be roughly uniform across donors in the presence/absence analyses, though that assumption may not hold. In this cohort, only TCR beta chains were sequenced, and detectable features were limited by the absence of alpha or paired-chain data. In a later genetic analysis, fewer N-insertions in productive TCRs were reported among donors in an Asian-associated ancestry cluster than the roughly 670-donor mean. When HLA alleles, especially DR and DQ, strongly co-occurred, attributing TCR associations to individual alleles was difficult. In a later analysis, most CMV-associated TCR beta chains were found to appear HLA-restricted, with HLA associations seemingly driven largely by CMV exposure. Correlated functional status among segregating V segments might be attributable to linkage disequilibrium, but an unknown experimental factor could not be ruled out. Broadly in line with IMGT annotations, most TCR beta V segments showed up in productive rearrangements about 90% or about 30% of the time in an earlier analysis of 587 of the donors. Because the 87-base-pair reads could not distinguish some IMGT-functional V segments, including TRBV6-2 and TRBV6-3, those segments were excluded. CMV serostatus was the only immune exposure information available for the cohort. In a later analysis, some 18,000 TCR beta sequences were associated with specific HLA alleles at a false discovery rate of 0.05. In a later analysis, TCR association rates were found to vary across HLA loci, with the most associated TCRs seen for DRB1 alleles and the fewest for HLA-C alleles. It was suggested by the authors that the approach could potentially be generalized to other disease states and immunological phenotypes. Cytomegalovirus status was reported to be diagnosed by the classifier with high specificity and sensitivity in both the original and validation cohorts. A later analysis found that HLA-associated TCR beta chains were more clonally expanded and had lower generation probabilities than equally common non-associated chains. In vitro tests confirmed that a few of the cytomegalovirus-associated TCR beta chains recognize cytomegalovirus antigens. The study gave a list of under 200 TCR beta chains associated with cytomegalovirus. The sequencing pipeline was judged likely to have produced a cluster of highly shared sequence variants as a technical artifact. In a later analysis, several top co-occurrence clusters were reported to appear linked to parvovirus B19, influenza, CMV and Epstein-Barr virus.

Material for sequencing was PBMCs. In this chain, TRBV20-1 is recombined with TRBJ1-2, with 7 middle bases fitting TRBD1. This TCR came from a man aged 50-60 years in good health and CMV-seropositive. The bases are TGCAGTCCCTCAGGGGGTCATGGCTACACCTTC. The resulting protein is CSPSGGHGYTF.